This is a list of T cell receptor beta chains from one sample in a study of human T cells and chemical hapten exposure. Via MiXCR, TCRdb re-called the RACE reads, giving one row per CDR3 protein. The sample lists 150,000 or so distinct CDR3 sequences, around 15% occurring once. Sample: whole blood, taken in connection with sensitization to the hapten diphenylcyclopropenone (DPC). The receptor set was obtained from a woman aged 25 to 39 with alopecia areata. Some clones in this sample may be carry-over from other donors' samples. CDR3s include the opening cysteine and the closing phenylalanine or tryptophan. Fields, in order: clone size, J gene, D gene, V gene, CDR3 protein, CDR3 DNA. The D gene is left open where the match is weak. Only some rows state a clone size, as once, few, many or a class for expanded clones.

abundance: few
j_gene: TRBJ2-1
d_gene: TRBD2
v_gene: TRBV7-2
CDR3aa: CASSLGRAGGYNEQFF
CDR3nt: TGTGCCAGCAGCTTAGGTCGAGCGGGGGGTTACAATGAGCAGTTCTTC

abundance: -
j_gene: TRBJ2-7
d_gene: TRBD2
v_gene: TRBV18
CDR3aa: CASSYGRGDEQYF
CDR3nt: TGTGCCAGCTCCTACGGGAGGGGCGACGAGCAGTACTTC

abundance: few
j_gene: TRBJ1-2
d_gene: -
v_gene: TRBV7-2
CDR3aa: CASSRGRPGNYGYTF
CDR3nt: TGTGCCAGCAGCCGAGGCAGGCCAGGGAACTATGGCTACACCTTC

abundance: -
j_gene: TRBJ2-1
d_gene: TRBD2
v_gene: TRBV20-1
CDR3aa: CSAAPASGGVNEQFF
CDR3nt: TGCAGTGCAGCCCCGGCTAGCGGGGGAGTCAATGAGCAGTTCTTC

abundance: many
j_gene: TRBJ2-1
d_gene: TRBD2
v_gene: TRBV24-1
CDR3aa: CATGTSPRFF
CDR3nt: TGTGCCACCGGGACTAGTCCCAGGTTCTTC

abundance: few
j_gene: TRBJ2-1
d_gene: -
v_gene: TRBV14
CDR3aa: CASSPGSHNEQFF
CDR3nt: TGTGCCAGCTCTCCGGGATCCCACAATGAGCAGTTCTTC

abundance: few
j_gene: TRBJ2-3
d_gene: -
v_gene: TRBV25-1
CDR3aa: CASSEDNTDTQYF
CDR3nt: TGTGCCAGCAGTGAAGACAACACAGATACGCAGTATTTT

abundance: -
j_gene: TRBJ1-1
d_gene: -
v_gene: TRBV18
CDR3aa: CASSPQGHMNTEAFF
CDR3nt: TGTGCCAGCTCACCACAGGGACATATGAACACTGAAGCTTTCTTT

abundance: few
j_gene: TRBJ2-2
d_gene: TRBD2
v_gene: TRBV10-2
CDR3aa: CASRLGLATGELFF
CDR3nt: TGCGCCAGCCGTCTGGGACTAGCGACCGGGGAGCTGTTTTTT

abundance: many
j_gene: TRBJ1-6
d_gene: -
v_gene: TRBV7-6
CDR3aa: CASSLAGLDSPLHF
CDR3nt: TGTGCCAGCAGCTTAGCAGGGCTCGATTCACCCCTCCACTTT

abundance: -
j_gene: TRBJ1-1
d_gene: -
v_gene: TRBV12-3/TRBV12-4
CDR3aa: CASRGTGSTNTEAFF
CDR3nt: TGTGCCAGCAGGGGGACGGGCTCTACCAACACTGAAGCTTTCTTT

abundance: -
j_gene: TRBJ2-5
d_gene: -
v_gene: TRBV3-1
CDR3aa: CASSQDLAAKFRVRLNQETQYF
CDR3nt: TGTGCCAGCAGCCAAGATCTAGCAGCGAAATTTCGGGTGAGACTAAACCAAGAGACCCAGTACTTC

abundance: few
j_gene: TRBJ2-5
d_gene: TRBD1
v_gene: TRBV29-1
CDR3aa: CSVDQGAPETQYF
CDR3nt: TGCAGCGTTGATCAGGGGGCCCCAGAGACCCAGTACTTC

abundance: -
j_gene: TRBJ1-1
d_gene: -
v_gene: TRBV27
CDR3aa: CARPNTEAFF
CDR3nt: TGTGCCAGACCGAACACTGAAGCTTTCTTT

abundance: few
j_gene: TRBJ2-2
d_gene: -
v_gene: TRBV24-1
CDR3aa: CATSTRLGTGELFF
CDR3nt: TGTGCCACCAGTACTAGGTTGGGCACCGGGGAGCTGTTTTTT

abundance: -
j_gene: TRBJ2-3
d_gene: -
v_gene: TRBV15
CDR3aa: CATQGRSTDTQYF
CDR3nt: TGTGCCACCCAGGGTAGGAGCACAGATACGCAGTATTTT

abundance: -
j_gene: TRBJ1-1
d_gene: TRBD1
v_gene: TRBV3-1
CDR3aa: CASSHRTGGTEAFF
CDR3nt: TGTGCCAGCAGCCACAGGACAGGGGGGACTGAAGCTTTCTTT

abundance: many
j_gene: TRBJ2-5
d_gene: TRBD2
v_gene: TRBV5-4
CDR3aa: CASSSEGAGGRETQYF
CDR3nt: TGTGCCAGCAGCTCCGAAGGAGCGGGGGGGCGAGAGACCCAGTACTTC

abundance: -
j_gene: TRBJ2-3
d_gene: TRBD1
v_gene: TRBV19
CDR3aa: CATSGQGTDTQYF
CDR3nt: TGTGCCACCTCGGGACAGGGCACAGATACGCAGTATTTT

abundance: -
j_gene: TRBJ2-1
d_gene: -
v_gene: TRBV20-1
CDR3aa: CSARGLANEQFF
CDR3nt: TGCAGTGCTAGAGGGCTAGCAAATGAGCAGTTCTTC

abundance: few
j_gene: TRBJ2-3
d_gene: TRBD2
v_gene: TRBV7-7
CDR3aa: CASSASGSTDTQYF
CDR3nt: TGTGCTAGCAGCGCTAGCGGCAGCACAGATACGCAGTATTTT

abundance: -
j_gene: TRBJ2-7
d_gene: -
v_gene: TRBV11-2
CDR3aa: CASSLGKSEQYF
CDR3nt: TGTGCCAGCAGCTTAGGAAAATCCGAGCAGTACTTC

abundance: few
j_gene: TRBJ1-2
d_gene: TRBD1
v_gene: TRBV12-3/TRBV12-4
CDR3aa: CASSFSGTGYGYGYTF
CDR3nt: TGTGCCAGCAGTTTCTCCGGGACAGGGTATGGCTATGGCTACACCTTC

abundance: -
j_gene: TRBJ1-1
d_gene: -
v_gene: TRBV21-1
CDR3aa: CASSNPGSNTEAFF
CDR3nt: TGTGCCAGCAGCAATCCGGGGTCGAACACTGAAGCTTTCTTT

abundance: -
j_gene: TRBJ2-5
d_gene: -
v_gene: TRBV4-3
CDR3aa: CASSQDSLDSSETQYF
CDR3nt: TGCGCCAGCAGCCAAGATAGTCTTGACAGTTCGGAGACCCAGTACTTC

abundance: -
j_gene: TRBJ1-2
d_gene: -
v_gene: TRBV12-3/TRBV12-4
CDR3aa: CASSLEERGYTF
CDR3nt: TGTGCCAGCAGTTTGGAGGAACGTGGCTACACCTTC

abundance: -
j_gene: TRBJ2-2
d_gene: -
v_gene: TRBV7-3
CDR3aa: CASSLQDTGELFF
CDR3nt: TGTGCCAGCAGCCTACAGGACACCGGGGAGCTGTTTTTT

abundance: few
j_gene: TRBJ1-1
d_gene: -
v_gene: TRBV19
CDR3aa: CATQGSEAFF
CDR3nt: TGTGCCACCCAGGGGTCTGAAGCTTTCTTT

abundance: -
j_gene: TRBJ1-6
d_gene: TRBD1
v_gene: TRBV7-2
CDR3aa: CASSPNTGGNSPLHF
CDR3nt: TGTGCCAGCAGTCCAAACACAGGGGGTAATTCACCCCTCCACTTT

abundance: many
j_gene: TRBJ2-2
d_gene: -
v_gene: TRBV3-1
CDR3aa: CASSQRKSFVETGELFF
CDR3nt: TGTGCCAGCAGCCAAAGGAAGAGCTTCGTAGAGACCGGGGAGCTGTTTTTT

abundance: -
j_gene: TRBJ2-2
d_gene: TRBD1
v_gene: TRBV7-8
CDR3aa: CASRKGGTWNTGELFF
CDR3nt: TGTGCCAGCAGAAAAGGGGGCACCTGGAACACCGGGGAGCTGTTTTTT

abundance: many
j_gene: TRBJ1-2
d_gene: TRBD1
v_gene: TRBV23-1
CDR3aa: CASSQLFPSTGGFYGYTF
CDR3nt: TGCGCCAGCAGTCAATTGTTCCCTTCGACAGGGGGCTTCTATGGCTACACCTTC

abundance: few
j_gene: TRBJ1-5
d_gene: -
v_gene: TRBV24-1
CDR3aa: CATSPSLPGQPQHF
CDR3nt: TGTGCCACCAGTCCCTCCTTGCCAGGGCAGCCCCAGCATTTT

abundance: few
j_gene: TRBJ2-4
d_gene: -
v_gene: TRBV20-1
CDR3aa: CSASYENIQYF
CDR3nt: TGCAGTGCTTCGTATGAAAACATTCAGTACTTC

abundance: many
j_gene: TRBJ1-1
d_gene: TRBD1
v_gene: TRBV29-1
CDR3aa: CSGSGQPNTEAFF
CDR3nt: TGCAGCGGATCGGGACAGCCCAACACTGAAGCTTTCTTT

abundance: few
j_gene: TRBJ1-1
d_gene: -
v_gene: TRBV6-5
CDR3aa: CASSFSGHTEAFF
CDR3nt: TGTGCCAGCAGTTTTTCGGGACATACTGAAGCTTTCTTT

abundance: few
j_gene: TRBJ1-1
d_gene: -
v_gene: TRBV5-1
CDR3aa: CASGRFLNTEAFF
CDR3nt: TGCGCCAGCGGCAGGTTCCTGAACACTGAAGCTTTCTTT

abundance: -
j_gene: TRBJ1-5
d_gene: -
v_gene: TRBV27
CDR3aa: CASGLDVDQPQHF
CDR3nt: TGTGCCAGCGGACTTGACGTGGATCAGCCCCAGCATTTT

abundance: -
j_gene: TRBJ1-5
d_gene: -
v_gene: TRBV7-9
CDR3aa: CASSFQGSGNQPQHF
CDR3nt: TGTGCCAGCAGCTTCCAGGGGTCGGGCAATCAGCCCCAGCATTTT

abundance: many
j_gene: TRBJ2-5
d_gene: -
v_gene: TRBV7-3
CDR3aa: CASSLTPKETQYF
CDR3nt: TGTGCCAGCAGCTTGACACCTAAAGAGACCCAGTACTTC

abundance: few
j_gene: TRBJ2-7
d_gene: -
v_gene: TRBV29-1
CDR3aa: CSVEDTRGGSYEQYF
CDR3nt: TGCAGCGTTGAAGACACCAGGGGAGGGTCCTACGAGCAGTACTTC

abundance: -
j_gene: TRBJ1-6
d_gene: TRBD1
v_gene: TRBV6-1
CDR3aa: CASSEIYRGSSYNSPLHF
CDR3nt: TGTGCCAGCAGTGAGATTTACAGGGGAAGCTCCTATAATTCACCCCTCCACTTT

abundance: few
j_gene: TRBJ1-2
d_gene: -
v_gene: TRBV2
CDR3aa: CASSYGSSQGYTF
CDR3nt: TGTGCCAGCAGTTACGGCAGCTCTCAGGGCTACACCTTC

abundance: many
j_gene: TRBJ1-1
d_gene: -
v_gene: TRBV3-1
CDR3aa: CASSQAWREPMNTEAFF
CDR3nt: TGTGCCAGCAGCCAAGCCTGGAGGGAGCCCATGAACACTGAAGCTTTCTTT

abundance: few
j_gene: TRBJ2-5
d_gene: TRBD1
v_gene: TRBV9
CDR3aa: CASSSRDRGKQETQYF
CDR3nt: TGTGCCAGCAGCTCCCGGGACAGGGGGAAACAAGAGACCCAGTACTTC

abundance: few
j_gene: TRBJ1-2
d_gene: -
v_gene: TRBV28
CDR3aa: CASSTGYGYTF
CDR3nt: TGTGCCAGCAGTACAGGTTACGGCTACACCTTC

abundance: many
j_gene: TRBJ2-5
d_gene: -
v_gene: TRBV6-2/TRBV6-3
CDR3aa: CASTKGTHSETQYF
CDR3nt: TGTGCCAGCACAAAGGGGACACACAGCGAGACCCAGTACTTC

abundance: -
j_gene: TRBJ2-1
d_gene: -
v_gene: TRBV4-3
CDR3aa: CASSQEGAGANSYNEQFF
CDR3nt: TGCGCCAGCAGCCAAGAAGGGGCGGGGGCTAACTCCTACAATGAGCAGTTCTTC

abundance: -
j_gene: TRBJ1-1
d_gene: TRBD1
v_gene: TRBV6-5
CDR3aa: CVSSAQGDTEAFF
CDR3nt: TGTGTCAGCAGCGCACAGGGGGACACTGAAGCTTTCTTT

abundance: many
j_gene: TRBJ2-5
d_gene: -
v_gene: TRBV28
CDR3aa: CASTRLAQETQYF
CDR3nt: TGTGCCAGCACAAGACTTGCGCAAGAGACCCAGTACTTC

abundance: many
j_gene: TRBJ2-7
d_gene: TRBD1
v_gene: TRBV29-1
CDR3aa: CSVGTGGAYEQYF
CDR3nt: TGCAGCGTGGGGACAGGGGGTGCCTACGAGCAGTACTTC

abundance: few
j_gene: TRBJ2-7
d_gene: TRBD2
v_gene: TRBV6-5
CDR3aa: CASSQRQQGLAGGRYEQYF
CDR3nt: TGTGCCAGCAGCCAACGACAGCAGGGACTAGCGGGAGGGCGGTACGAGCAGTACTTC

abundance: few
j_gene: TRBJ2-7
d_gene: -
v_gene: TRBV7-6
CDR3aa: CASSLGDSYEQYF
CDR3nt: TGTGCCAGCAGCTTAGGGGACTCCTACGAGCAGTACTTC

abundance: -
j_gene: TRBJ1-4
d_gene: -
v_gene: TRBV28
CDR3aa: CASGPILFF
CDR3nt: TGTGCCAGCGGACCTATACTGTTTTTT

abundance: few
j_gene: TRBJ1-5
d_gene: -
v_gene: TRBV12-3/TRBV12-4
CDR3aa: CASTIRGHQPQHF
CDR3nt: TGTGCCAGCACTATAAGGGGTCACCAGCCCCAGCATTTT

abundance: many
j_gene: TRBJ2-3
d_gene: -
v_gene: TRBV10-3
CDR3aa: CATSGSFGQSDTQYF
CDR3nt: TGTGCCACCTCAGGTTCTTTCGGACAGTCGGATACGCAGTATTTT

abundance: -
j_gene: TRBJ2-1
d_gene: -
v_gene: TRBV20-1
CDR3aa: CSARVLRGVYNEQFF
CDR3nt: TGCAGTGCTAGGGTCCTGAGGGGGGTCTACAATGAGCAGTTCTTC

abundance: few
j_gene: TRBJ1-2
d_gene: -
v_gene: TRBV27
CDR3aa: CASSSIGSHGYTF
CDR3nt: TGTGCCAGCAGTTCAATAGGAAGTCATGGCTACACCTTC

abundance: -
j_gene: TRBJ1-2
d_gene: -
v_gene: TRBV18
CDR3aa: CASSPWEDMAYGYTF
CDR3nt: TGTGCCAGCTCACCATGGGAGGACATGGCCTATGGCTACACCTTC